The 18 T cell receptor beta chains listed next were all sequenced from one sample in a study of graft-versus-host responses after intestinal transplantation. Sequenced by immunoSEQ multiplex PCR; TCRdb stores in-frame clones only, minus some. The sample has fewer than 150,000 clones, approximately 90% seen once; the top ten hold approximately 0.17%. These receptors' targets are unknown. The sequences come from unstimulated CD4+ T cells sorted from spleen or lymph node cells, collected before intestinal transplant. All receptors come from a human donor who received an intestinal transplant.

This clone showed up just once. This sequence joins TRBV5-1 and TRBJ2-5; the D gene is possibly TRBD2 (7 bases). From germline, CDR1 is SGHRS and CDR2 YFSETQ. V was pared by 4 bases and J by 1 base, with 11 bases between. The CDR3 runs 14 residues. The CDR3 DNA is TGCGCCAGCAGCCCGGGGGGCCCCCAAGAGACCCAGTACTTC. Protein product: CASSPGGPQETQYF.

This chain links TRBV11-2 with TRBJ2-1; D may match TRBD1 or TRBD2 (5 bases each). Trimming took 1 base from V and 4 from J, leaving 11 bases between them. The length of the CDR3 is 15 residues. CDR1 and CDR2 from the germline V gene are SGHAT and FQNNGV. CDR3 protein: CASSLAEGPYNEQFF. DNA for the CDR3: TGTGCCAGCAGCTTAGCCGAGGGGCCGTACAATGAGCAGTTCTTC.

The rearrangement uses TRBV11-3 and TRBJ1-1, with D possibly TRBD1 on 5 matching bases. V lost 4 bases and J 11 bases, leaving 14 bases between the germline ends. The CDR3 runs to 12 residues. Germline-derived CDR1 and CDR2 are SGHNT and YENEEA. The CDR3 nucleotides are TGTGCCAGCAGCTGGTTTCAGGGTGGCGCTTTCTTT. This translates into CASSWFQGGAFF.

The chain uses TRBV6-1 and TRBJ1-3; TRBD1 matches at 8 bases. Germline CDR1 reads MNHNS; CDR2 reads SASEGT. The CDR3 runs to 13 residues. V gave up 5 bases and J gave up 8 bases; unmatched junction bases: 5. CDR3 region: CASSPGQADTIYF. As DNA, the CDR3 is TGTGCCAGCAGTCCGGGACAGGCGGACACCATATATTTT.

The CDR3 spells CARPLAGGPAYNEQFF. Here the CDR3 DNA reads TGTGCCAGACCACTAGCGGGGGGCCCCGCCTACAATGAGCAGTTCTTC. The V and J genes are TRBV21-1 and TRBJ2-1; the table's D call, TRBD2, has no DNA check behind it. TRBV21-1 is reported as a pseudogene. This CDR3 has 16 residues.

The chain is built from TRBV6-6 and TRBJ2-5; 9 nucleotides agree with TRBD2. CDR3 length: 14 amino acids. The V segment lost 6 bases and the J segment 2 bases; nucleotides outside the gene matches: 4. CDR1 and CDR2 (germline): MNHNY, SVGAGI (reference sequence). The CDR3 coding sequence is TGTGCCAGCAGGTTCACTAGCGGGCAAGAGACCCAGTACTTC. This codes for CASRFTSGQETQYF.

This clone appeared a few times. The rearrangement uses TRBV19 and TRBJ1-5; D might be TRBD1 (6 bases). The CDR3 sequence is 14 residues long. The V gene lost 6 bases and the J gene lost 7 bases, with 16 bases spanning the gap. Germline V lookup: CDR1 LNHDA, CDR2 SQIVND (reference sequence). The DNA for the CDR3 is TGTGCCAGTAGGCTAACAGGGTCTGGGCAGCCCCAGCATTTT. This sequence encodes CASRLTGSGQPQHF. The variable domain in full, completed from reference TRBV19 and TRBJ1-5, reads DGGITQSPKYLFRKEGQNVTLSCEQNLNHDAMYWYRQDPGQGLRLIYYSQIVNDFQKGDIAEGYSVSREKKESFPLTVTSAQKNPTAFYLCASRLTGSGQPQHFGDGTRLSIL.

V usage is TRBV5-1 and J usage is TRBJ2-1, with D maybe TRBD2 (7 bases). The V and J ends lost 2 bases and 7 bases respectively, with 19 bases between them. Germline CDR1 is SGHRS and CDR2 is YFSETQ. The CDR3 loop spans 16 amino acids. The CDR3 here is CASSFGGQGRLNEQFF. CDR3 DNA sequence: TGCGCCAGCAGCTTCGGGGGGCAGGGTCGCTTAAATGAGCAGTTCTTC.

The chain uses TRBV2 and TRBJ1-2; D not certain. Germline V gene data show CDR1 as SNHLY and CDR2 as FYNNEI. The germline V and J ends were trimmed by 8 bases and 8 bases, with 15 bases remaining between them. There are 12 residues in the CDR3. CDR3 sequence: CASGWGERGYTF. CDR3 DNA sequence: TGTGCCAGCGGGTGGGGAGAGCGGGGCTACACCTTC.

V is TRBV7-7 and J is TRBJ2-1, with 8 bases that match TRBD2. Germline V gene lookup returns CDR1 SSHAT and CDR2 FNYEAQ (reference sequence). The CDR3 totals 15 residues. V lost 2 bases, J lost 3 bases, and 3 bases stayed unmatched. CDR3 sequence reads: CASSLTSGDYNEQFF. The CDR3 nucleotides read TGTGCCAGCAGCTTAACTAGCGGAGACTACAATGAGCAGTTCTTC.

The CDR3 loop reads CASSEYTSTLGQFF. The CDR3 DNA is TGTGCCAGCAGTGAATACACCTCAACTCTAGGGCAGTTCTTC. This chain joins TRBV25-1 and TRBJ2-1; D unresolved. Looked up from germline, CDR1 is MGHDK and CDR2 is SYGVNS. This CDR3 has 14 amino acids. Trimming took off 0 bases at V and 12 bases at J, with 15 bases between the two ends. Filled out from reference TRBV25-1 and TRBJ2-1, the complete variable domain reads EADIYQTPRYLVIGTGKKITLECSQTMGHDKMYWYQQDPGMELHLIHYSYGVNSTEKGDLSSESTVSRIRTEHFPLTLESARPSHTSQYLCASSEYTSTLGQFFGPGTRLTVL.

This chain links TRBV4-1 with TRBJ1-4; D remains unclear. The CDR3 is 17 amino acids. The germline V gene encodes CDR1 MGHRA and CDR2 YSYEKL. Trimming pared 2 bases from V and 0 bases from J, leaving 13 bases between. CDR3 loop: CASSQKDGRSTNEKLFF. As DNA, the CDR3 is TGCGCCAGCAGCCAAAAGGACGGAAGATCAACTAATGAAAAACTGTTTTTT.

In the case of this clone: At the DNA level, this CDR3 is encoded by other sequences in the same sample as well. The V call is TRBV18, the J call TRBJ2-5; 7 nucleotides align to TRBD2. The CDR3 extends over 14 amino acids. Trimming at V came to 2 bases and at J to 3 bases, leaving 3 bases not matched to a gene. The germline gives CDR1 KGHSH, CDR2 LQKENI. The CDR3 nucleotides are TGTGCCAGCTCACCAGCAAGCGGGGAAGAGACCCAGTACTTC. As protein: CASSPASGEETQYF.

The V gene is TRBV21-1, the J gene TRBJ1-3; TRBD1 was called by the table and not checked on the DNA. TRBV21-1 is a recognized pseudogene. This CDR3 contains 17 residues. CDR3 loop: CASSKGPRVFSGNTIYF. As DNA, the CDR3 is TGTGCCAGCAGCAAAGGACCCAGGGTATTCTCTGGAAACACCATATATTTT.

The CDR3 here is CASSQQLAGAETQYF. The CDR3 DNA reads as TGTGCCAGCAGCCAACAACTAGCGGGGGCTGAGACCCAGTACTTC. The chain employs TRBV4-2 and TRBJ2-5, with TRBD2 matching 11 bases. Germline V lookup: CDR1 LGHNA, CDR2 YNFKEQ. The J segment lost 5 bases and the V segment lost 2 bases, leaving 4 bases of the junction unmatched. This CDR3 has 15 amino acids.

This chain uses TRBV5-1 with TRBJ2-7; a weak D match, TRBD1 (6 bases). This CDR3 has 14 residues. Germline CDR1 SGHRS, CDR2 YFSETQ. V was cut by 0 bases and J by 3 bases, with 10 bases left in between. CDR3: CASSLGQADYEQYF. In nucleotides, the CDR3 is TGCGCCAGCAGCTTGGGACAGGCTGACTACGAGCAGTACTTC.

The J gene is TRBJ2-5, the V gene TRBV6-5, with 10 bases matching TRBD2. Unmatched junction bases numbered 6, after V lost 6 bases and J lost 2 bases. Germline V lookup: CDR1 MNHEY, CDR2 SVGAGI. This CDR3 has 15 amino acids. Written as DNA, the CDR3 is TGTGCCAGCAGGCCCCCGACTAGCGGGCAAGAGACCCAGTACTTC. This translates into CASRPPTSGQETQYF.

This sequence joins TRBV11-3 and TRBJ2-3, with 10 bases lining up with TRBD2. Germline CDR1 SGHNT, CDR2 YENEEA. The junction had 5 bases not matched to a gene; V was cut back by 3 bases and J by 5 bases. This CDR3 is 15 amino acids long. The CDR3 spells CASSFSGGILDTQYF. In DNA form, the CDR3 reads TGTGCCAGCAGCTTTAGCGGGGGGATCCTAGATACGCAGTATTTT. Variable domain in full (rest from reference TRBV11-3 and TRBJ2-3): EAGVVQSPRYKIIEKKQPVAFWCNPISGHNTLYWYLQNLGQGPELLIRYENEEAVDDSQLPKDRFSAERLKGVDSTLKIQPAELGDSAVYLCASSFSGGILDTQYFGPGTRLTVL.